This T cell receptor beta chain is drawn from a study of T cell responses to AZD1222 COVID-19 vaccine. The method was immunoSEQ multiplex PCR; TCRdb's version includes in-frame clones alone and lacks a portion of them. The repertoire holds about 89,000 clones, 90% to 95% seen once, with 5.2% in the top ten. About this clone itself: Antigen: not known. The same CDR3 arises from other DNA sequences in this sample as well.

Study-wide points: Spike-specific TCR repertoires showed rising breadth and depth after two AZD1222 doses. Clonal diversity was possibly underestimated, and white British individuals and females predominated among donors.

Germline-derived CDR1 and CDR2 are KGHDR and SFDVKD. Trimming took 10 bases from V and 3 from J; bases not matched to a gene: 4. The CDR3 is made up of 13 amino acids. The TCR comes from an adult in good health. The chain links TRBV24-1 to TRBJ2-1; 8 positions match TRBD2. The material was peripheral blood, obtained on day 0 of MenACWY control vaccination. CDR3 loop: CATGSGIYNEQFF. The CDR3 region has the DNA TGTGCCACGGGTAGCGGGATCTACAATGAGCAGTTCTTC.